The sequence of this T cell receptor (beta chain) was determined in a study of low-dose radiotherapy and immunotherapy resistance in tumors. Study context: Intravenous ipilimumab 1 mg/kg every six weeks was given with nivolumab 240 mg every two weeks. Study patients were administered oral aspirin at 300 mg daily for four cycles from cycle 1 day 1.

V was clipped by 6 bases and J by 0 bases, with 20 bases between them. Germline CDR1 and CDR2: MNHEY and SVGEGT. There are 18 residues in the CDR3. Covering alpha and beta chains, TRAV- and TRBV-specific primers were used for the first-strand cDNA. The TCRs were subjected to amplification over around 19 PCR cycles employing a constant-region primer in conjunction with a V-primer adapter. In TCRdb, the reads were re-called with MiXCR into one record per CDR3 protein. Here the sample spans approximately 91,000 distinct CDR3 sequences, 20% to 25% being singletons. The time point: after trial treatment. Stated treatment: LDRT plus nivolumab, ipilimumab, low-dose cyclophosphamide and aspirin (RACIN trial). Low-dose radiotherapy, low-dose cyclophosphamide, aspirin, ipilimumab and nivolumab were all given to the donors. Patients deemed eligible presented with advanced solid tumors lacking tumor-infiltrating lymphocytes.

The material was PBMCs, obtained after low-dose radiotherapy plus immunotherapy. This rearrangement joins TRBV6-2 or TRBV6-3 to TRBJ1-4, with D possibly being TRBD1 (6 bases). The source is a female donor with ovarian cancer. DNA of the CDR3: TGTGCCAGCAGCCCTAGGGGGGCTCCCTATGCAACTAATGAAAAACTGTTTTTT. Amino acids: CASSPRGAPYATNEKLFF.